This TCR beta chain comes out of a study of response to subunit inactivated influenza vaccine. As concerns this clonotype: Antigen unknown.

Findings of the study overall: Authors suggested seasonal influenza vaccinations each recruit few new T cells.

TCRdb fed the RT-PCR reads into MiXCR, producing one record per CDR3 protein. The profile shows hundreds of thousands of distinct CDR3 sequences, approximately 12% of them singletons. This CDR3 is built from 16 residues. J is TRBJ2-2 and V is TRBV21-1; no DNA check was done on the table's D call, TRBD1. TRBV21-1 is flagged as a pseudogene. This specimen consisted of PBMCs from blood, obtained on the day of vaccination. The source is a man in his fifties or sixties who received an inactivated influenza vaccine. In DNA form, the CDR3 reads TGTGCCAGCAGCACCGGACAGAGCGCGAACACCGGGGAGCTGTTTTTT. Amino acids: CASSTGQSANTGELFF.